This T cell receptor beta chain is drawn from a study of human T cells and chemical hapten exposure. V lost 4 bases to trimming and J lost 6 bases, with 22 bases between them. Germline CDR1 and CDR2: LNHDA and SQIVND (reference sequence). The CDR3 extends over 17 amino acids. As for time point: patch test 2, 6 weeks after DPC sensitization. Specified treatment: therapeutic diphenylcyclopropenone sensitization with weekly scalp DPC. TCRdb ran MiXCR on the RACE reads and lists one entry per CDR3 protein. The sample has 85,000 to 100,000 distinct CDR3 sequences; 11% are singletons. The chain couples TRBV19 to TRBJ1-5; D uncertain. The TCR was taken from a man aged 40-49 years with alopecia areata. Some clones in this sample may be carry-over from other donors' samples. Sequences were derived from whole blood, sampled in connection with sensitization to the hapten diphenylcyclopropenone (DPC). CDR3 DNA: TGTGCCAGTAGTACCCCCCGAGCCCGAGGGTTCGGTCAGCCCCAGCATTTT. As protein: CASSTPRARGFGQPQHF.